Each of the 14 T cell receptor beta chains below was sequenced from the same sample in a study of blood T cell repertoires in COVID-19. Clones were sequenced by immunoSEQ multiplex PCR, and TCRdb holds only the in-frame ones, with some missing. The data contain around 460,000 clones, 70% to 90% of them singletons. Sequencing used peripheral blood. The receptors were sampled from a man between 18 and 29 years old with COVID-19, enrolled during active disease.

The rearrangement links TRBV7-9 to TRBJ2-1, with a possible D match to TRBD1 (7 bases). The germline V gene has CDR1 SEHNR and CDR2 FQNEAQ (reference sequence). This CDR3 is 15 amino acids long. V gave up 4 bases and J gave up 3 bases, with 13 bases separating them. CDR3 sequence reads: CASSSPGDSYNEQFF. CDR3 DNA: TGTGCCAGCAGCTCACCGGGGGACAGCTACAATGAGCAGTTCTTC.

The rearrangement joins TRBV2 to TRBJ1-2; 9 nucleotides agree with TRBD1. J gave up 3 bases and V 10 bases, and 6 bases lay outside the gene matches. The CDR3 is 13 residues long. Germline V CDR1 and CDR2: SNHLY, FYNNEI. As DNA, the CDR3 is TGTGCCAATTCGGGACAGGGCCACTATGGCTACACCTTC. Its translation is CANSGQGHYGYTF. Variable domain in full (rest from reference TRBV2 and TRBJ1-2): EPEVTQTPSHQVTQMGQEVILRCVPISNHLYFYWYRQILGQKVEFLVSFYNNEISEKSEIFDDQFSVERPDGSNFTLKIRSTKLEDSAMYFCANSGQGHYGYTFGSGTRLTVV.

The rearrangement joins TRBV27 to TRBJ1-6, with TRBD1 matching 8 bases. V shed 3 bases, J shed 10 bases, and the junction held 5 bases outside the gene matches. From germline, CDR1 is MNHEY and CDR2 SMNVEV (reference sequence). The CDR3 is 14 amino acids. The CDR3 DNA reads as TGTGCCAGCAGTTTTACCAGGGGGCCCTCACCCCTCCACTTT. Its translation: CASSFTRGPSPLHF.

CDR3 nucleotides: TGTGCCAGCAGTGAAGGCCCGGGATTCTCTGGAAACACCATATATTTT. This encodes CASSEGPGFSGNTIYF. This rearrangement joins TRBV2 to TRBJ1-3; D call uncertain. The germline CDR1 and CDR2 sequences are SNHLY and FYNNEI. The CDR3 is made up of 16 amino acids. Deletions cut 1 base from V and 0 bases from J, with 10 bases between.

The V and J genes are TRBV7-6 and TRBJ2-2; D may be TRBD1 (5 bases). With 4 bases removed from V and 1 base from J, the gap between germline ends came to 13 bases. Germline-derived CDR1 and CDR2 are SGHVS and FNYEAQ. There are 16 residues in the CDR3. The CDR3 DNA is TGTGCCAGCAGCTCCGCACCTAGGGGGAACACCGGGGAGCTGTTTTTT. It specifies CASSSAPRGNTGELFF.

V is TRBV10-3 and J is TRBJ2-5; 7 bases map to TRBD1. V was clipped by 0 bases and J by 5 bases; unmatched bases: 3. Germline V CDR1 and CDR2: ENHRY, SYGVKD. The CDR3 length is 14 residues. CDR3 nucleotides: TGTGCCATCAGTGAGTCAGTCAGGGGGGAGACCCAGTACTTC. Encoded protein: CAISESVRGETQYF.

For this clone: Other DNA sequences in the sample encode the same CDR3. The J gene is TRBJ2-5, the V gene TRBV24-1; no reliable D call. V lost 4 bases to trimming and J lost 4 bases, with 3 bases between them. CDR3 length equals 11 residues. Looked up from germline, CDR1 is KGHDR and CDR2 is SFDVKD. CDR3 residues: CATSDRETQYF. The CDR3 nucleotides read TGTGCCACCAGTGACCGAGAGACCCAGTACTTC.

Here the CDR3 reads CASSERLARQYEQYF. The CDR3 nucleotides read TGTGCCAGCAGCGAACGACTAGCGAGACAATACGAGCAGTACTTC. The chain links TRBV5-4 to TRBJ2-7; 8 bases agree with TRBD2. The CDR3 is 15 residues long. V shed 4 bases and J 4 bases; nucleotides not matched to a gene: 10. Germline assignment: CDR1 SGHNT and CDR2 YYREEE (reference sequence). Full variable domain (remainder filled in from reference TRBV5-4 and TRBJ2-7): ETGVTQSPTHLIKTRGQQVTLRCSSQSGHNTVSWYQQALGQGPQFIFQYYREEENGRGNFPPRFSGLQFPNYSSELNVNALELDDSALYLCASSERLARQYEQYFGPGTRLTVT.

This clone has a handful of counts. The V and J genes are TRBV7-2 and TRBJ2-5; 12 positions match TRBD2. Trimming took 1 base from V and 7 from J; bases not matched to a gene: 4. CDR3 length equals 15 residues. CDR1 and CDR2 (germline): SGHTA, FQGNSA. CDR3 DNA sequence: TGTGCCAGCAGCTTAGTACTAGCGGGGGGTGGGACCCAGTACTTC. This gives the protein CASSLVLAGGGTQYF.

The genes are TRBV7-9 and TRBJ1-2; D remains ambiguous. V dropped 1 base and J dropped 4 bases, with 13 bases sitting between them. Germline loops: CDR1 SEHNR, CDR2 FQNEAQ (reference sequence). The CDR3 has 15 residues. The CDR3 here is CASSLVAAFPYGYTF. CDR3 DNA sequence: TGTGCCAGCAGCTTAGTCGCGGCATTCCCCTATGGCTACACCTTC.

In this sample, this clone turned up once. The chain joins TRBV10-1 to TRBJ2-7; D ambiguous. Trimming removed 5 bases at V and 3 bases at J, with 8 bases between. Germline loops: CDR1 WNHNN, CDR2 SYGVQD (reference sequence). The CDR3 consists of 12 residues. CDR3: CASSPSYYEQYF. The CDR3 coding sequence is TGCGCCAGCAGTCCGTCTTACTACGAGCAGTACTTC.

The chain employs TRBV5-1 and TRBJ2-5; 7 bases are shared with TRBD1. The CDR3 spans 14 residues. Looked up from germline, CDR1 is SGHRS and CDR2 is YFSETQ. J was trimmed by 2 bases and V by 4 bases; bases with no gene match: 5. This chain's CDR3 is CASSLDRAQETQYF. The CDR3 DNA follows: TGCGCCAGCAGCCTAGACAGGGCGCAAGAGACCCAGTACTTC.

The V and J genes are TRBV11-2 and TRBJ2-1, with 14 bases matching TRBD2. The CDR3 covers 19 residues. The junction had 10 bases not matched to a gene; V was cut back by 1 base and J by 5 bases. Looked up from germline, CDR1 is SGHAT and CDR2 is FQNNGV. The DNA for the CDR3 is TGTGCCAGCAGCTTAGGGATACCGGGACTAGCGGGGGATGACAATGAGCAGTTCTTC. Translating gives CASSLGIPGLAGDDNEQFF. The whole variable domain, filled in from reference TRBV11-2 and TRBJ2-1, reads EAGVAQSPRYKIIEKRQSVAFWCNPISGHATLYWYQQILGQGPKLLIQFQNNGVVDDSQLPKDRFSAERLKGVDSTLKIQPAKLEDSAVYLCASSLGIPGLAGDDNEQFFGPGTRLTVL.

This chain uses TRBV19 with TRBJ1-1; D is unclear. The CDR3 is made up of 13 amino acids. From germline, CDR1 is LNHDA and CDR2 SQIVND (reference sequence). V dropped 5 bases and J dropped 0 bases, with 7 bases sitting between them. CDR3 DNA sequence: TGTGCCAGTAGTCCATACATGAACACTGAAGCTTTCTTT. Translated: CASSPYMNTEAFF.